Following are 30 T cell receptor beta chains from one sample sequenced in a study of regulatory T cells in long-lasting Graves disease. To make TCR beta libraries, researchers used iRepertoire HTBI primers and Arm-PCR of CDR3 regions. TCRdb fed the multiplex PCR reads into MiXCR, producing one record per CDR3 protein. The table shows under 500,000 distinct CDR3 sequences, with less than 20% occurring only once. Time point reported: newly diagnosed GD, antithyroid drugs for less than 3 months. Generation of the TCR library employed RNA extracted from PBMCs. These records were also assigned to another study, of T cells in Graves' hyperthyroidism and ophthalmopathy.

Sample: peripheral blood mononuclear cells (PBMCs), taken at new diagnosis, from a patient treated with antithyroid drugs. The receptors were sampled from a woman in her thirties with Graves disease.

The J gene is TRBJ2-1, the V gene TRBV6-5, with a tentative D call TRBD1 (6 bases). V gave up 0 bases and J gave up 11 bases, with 23 bases separating them. CDR3 length equals 17 residues. The germline V gene has CDR1 MNHEY and CDR2 SVGAGI. DNA of the CDR3: TGTGCCAGCAGTTACTCCTCCCATATTGGGACACCAAGAAAGCAGTTCTTC. It yields the protein CASSYSSHIGTPRKQFF.

This clonotype was seen ten or more times. V and J are TRBV6-1 and TRBJ1-1, with D perhaps matching TRBD1 (6 bases). Germline V gene data show CDR1 as MNHNS and CDR2 as SASEGT. Trimming shortened V by 5 bases and J by 5 bases, and 21 bases separated the two germline ends. The CDR3 extends over 16 amino acids. The CDR3 DNA follows: TGTGCCAGCAGTCAGGCCCCTTTTACAGGGAAAACTGAAGCTTTCTTT. This codes for CASSQAPFTGKTEAFF.

This chain links TRBV6-1 with TRBJ1-1, with D unclear. V was shortened by 8 bases and J by 1 base, with 14 bases between the two germline ends. The germline V gene has CDR1 MNHNS and CDR2 SASEGT. CDR3 size: 14 residues. This CDR3 reads CASGYGEKNTEAFF. CDR3 nucleotide sequence: TGTGCCAGCGGATACGGAGAGAAGAACACTGAAGCTTTCTTT.

In this sample, this clonotype turned up a few times. The V and J genes are TRBV7-9 and TRBJ1-4; D possibly corresponds to TRBD1 (6 bases). The V end was cut by 4 bases, the J end by 8 bases, with 17 bases between. The CDR3 length is 15 residues. CDR1 is SEHNR, CDR2 FQNEAQ, per germline (reference sequence). CDR3 protein: CASSSRQEDWEKLFF. The DNA for the CDR3 is TGTGCCAGCAGCTCACGACAGGAAGATTGGGAAAAACTGTTTTTT.

This clonotype was counted many times. This chain joins TRBV11-2 and TRBJ1-2; D unclear. V was clipped by 5 bases and J by 0 bases, with 16 bases between them. CDR1 SGHAT and CDR2 FQNNGV come from the germline V gene. The CDR3 loop spans 16 amino acids. This CDR3 is CASSLAETDTNYGYTF. DNA for the CDR3: TGTGCCAGCAGCCTAGCCGAGACGGATACTAACTATGGCTACACCTTC.

This clonotype was found many times. The chain couples TRBV11-2 to TRBJ2-1, with D possibly matching TRBD2 (6 bases). This CDR3 has 13 amino acids. V was clipped by 6 bases and J by 8 bases, with 14 bases between them. The V gene's germline CDR1 is SGHAT and CDR2 FQNNGV. The CDR3 sequence: CASRSPGGDEQFF. The CDR3 nucleotides read TGTGCCAGCAGATCCCCCGGCGGGGATGAGCAGTTCTTC.

This clonotype was seen just once. The chain links TRBV14 to TRBJ2-1; the D gene is possibly TRBD2 (6 bases). The CDR3 runs 14 residues. Germline CDR1 and CDR2: SGHDN and FVKESK. The V and J ends lost 2 bases and 4 bases respectively, with 9 bases between them. In DNA form, the CDR3 reads TGTGCCAGCAGCCAACCAGCGGGTTACAATGAGCAGTTCTTC. It is translated as CASSQPAGYNEQFF. Based on the CDR3 plus reference TRBV14 and TRBJ2-1, the full variable domain is EAGVTQFPSHSVIEKGQTVTLRCDPISGHDNLYWYRRVMGKEIKFLLHFVKESKQDESGMPNNRFLAERTGGTYSTLKVQPAELEDSGVYFCASSQPAGYNEQFFGPGTRLTVL.

This clonotype was seen ten or more times. V gene TRBV20-1 combines with J gene TRBJ2-7; TRBD2 aligns across 13 bases. The V gene end was trimmed by 0 bases and the J gene end by 5 bases; junction bases not matched to a gene: 4. Germline CDR1 DFQATT, CDR2 SNEGSKA (reference sequence). The CDR3 runs 15 residues. In DNA, the CDR3 is TGCAGTGCTAGAGACGAGACTAGCGGGAGGAACGAGCAGTACTTC. Amino acids: CSARDETSGRNEQYF.

This clonotype appeared many times. The gene calls are TRBV11-2 and TRBJ2-1, with D unclear. Trimming left V 2 bases short and J 9 bases short, with 8 bases between. The CDR3 extends over 12 amino acids. Germline CDR1 is SGHAT and CDR2 is FQNNGV. DNA for the CDR3: TGTGCCAGCAGCTTATACCTTGTTGAGCAGTTCTTC. Translation: CASSLYLVEQFF.

The sample holds many counts of this clonotype. The V call is TRBV7-9, the J call TRBJ1-1, with 8 bases that match TRBD1. Germline trimming cut 4 bases from V and 2 bases from J; bases unmatched to any gene: 12. The CDR3 sequence is 17 residues long. Germline lookup yields CDR1 SEHNR and CDR2 FQNEAQ (reference sequence). The CDR3 spells CASSSSTQGARNTEAFF. CDR3 bases: TGTGCCAGCAGCTCCTCGACGCAGGGGGCGCGCAACACTGAAGCTTTCTTT.

This clonotype has just a few counts. The chain carries TRBV20-1 and TRBJ2-3, with D uncertain. Germline CDR1 and CDR2: DFQATT and SNEGSKA (reference sequence). The CDR3 is made up of 12 amino acids. CDR3 amino acids: CRSGPSTDTQYF. As DNA, the CDR3 is TGCAGGTCCGGGCCCAGCACAGATACGCAGTATTTT.

This clonotype was seen ten or more times. This chain links TRBV28 with TRBJ1-1; 12 bases agree with TRBD1. Germline V gene sequence: CDR1 MDHEN, CDR2 SYDVKM. The CDR3 is 15 amino acids. V lost 2 bases and J lost 6; bases outside the gene matches: 4. The CDR3 nucleotides are TGTGCCAGCAGTTTAGGGGACAGGGGGCTCTCTGAAGCTTTCTTT. Its protein product is CASSLGDRGLSEAFF.

Ten or more counts support this clonotype. This rearrangement joins TRBV27 to TRBJ2-2; 7 bases are shared with TRBD2. CDR1 is MNHEY and CDR2 is SMNVEV in the germline V gene (reference sequence). V shed 6 bases, J shed 6 bases, and the junction held 13 bases outside the gene matches. This CDR3 comprises 16 residues. CDR3 nucleotide sequence: TGTGCCAGCAGCCCTGGGGGGGGGAGGGTCCCCGGGGAGCTGTTTTTT. This translates into CASSPGGGRVPGELFF.

Ten or more counts support this clonotype. This chain connects TRBV11-2 to TRBJ2-1, with D tentatively TRBD1 (6 bases). The CDR3 has 19 amino acids. Germline V CDR1 and CDR2: SGHAT, FQNNGV. The V end was cut by 0 bases, the J end by 6 bases, with 24 bases between. The CDR3 sequence is CASSLDPHLTGTFSNEQFF. Here the CDR3 DNA reads TGTGCCAGCAGCTTAGATCCTCACTTAACCGGGACATTCTCCAATGAGCAGTTCTTC. Filled out from reference TRBV11-2 and TRBJ2-1, the complete variable domain reads EAGVAQSPRYKIIEKRQSVAFWCNPISGHATLYWYQQILGQGPKLLIQFQNNGVVDDSQLPKDRFSAERLKGVDSTLKIQPAKLEDSAVYLCASSLDPHLTGTFSNEQFFGPGTRLTVL.

There are many counts of this clonotype. The chain uses TRBV27 and TRBJ2-1; TRBD2 agrees at 10 bases. Germline V gene sequence: CDR1 MNHEY, CDR2 SMNVEV (reference sequence). J was trimmed by 6 bases and V by 5 bases; bases with no gene match: 7. The CDR3 runs to 15 residues. The CDR3 coding sequence is TGTGCCAGCAGTCGACTAGCGGGCAGTCGCAATGAGCAGTTCTTC. The encoded protein is CASSRLAGSRNEQFF.

Concerning this clonotype itself: The likely explanation is a read error, given a far larger clone one base away. Without the conserved terminal phenylalanine or tryptophan, this CDR3 likely stems from a read error. This chain links TRBV11-2 with TRBJ2-1; 8 bases map to TRBD2. Looked up from germline, CDR1 is SGHAT and CDR2 is FQNNGV. The CDR3 runs to 15 residues. Trimming cost V 5 bases and J 2 bases; bases outside gene matches: 5. CDR3 DNA sequence: TGTGCCAGCAGCGTTAGCGGGGAGCCCTACAATGAGCAGTTCTAC. It specifies CASSVSGEPYNEQFY.

In this sample, this clonotype turned up once. V is TRBV20-1 and J is TRBJ2-4; no firm D call. Trimming removed 6 bases from V and 2 bases from J, with 17 bases in between. The CDR3 consists of 15 residues. From germline, CDR1 is DFQATT and CDR2 SNEGSKA (reference sequence). CDR3: CSAKSLSASKNIQYF. DNA of the CDR3: TGCAGTGCCAAGAGTTTGTCGGCGTCCAAAAACATTCAGTACTTC.

There are many counts of this clonotype. The rearrangement uses TRBV2 and TRBJ2-2; the D gene is possibly TRBD1 (6 bases). Trimming took 8 bases from V and 2 from J, leaving 15 bases between them. The CDR3 length is 15 residues. Germline CDR1 SNHLY, CDR2 FYNNEI. CDR3: CASQARDTNTGELFF. CDR3 nucleotides: TGTGCCAGCCAAGCCCGGGACACAAACACCGGGGAGCTGTTTTTT.

Comment on this clonotype: Being one base from a much bigger clone, this may be a read error. The CDR3 DNA follows: TGTGCCAGCAGCCAGGGACGGAAGAACACTGAAGGTTTCTTT. Amino acid sequence: CASSQGRKNTEGFF. This chain connects TRBV11-3 to TRBJ1-1; TRBD1 might be the D (5 bases). CDR1 and CDR2 from the germline V gene are SGHNT and YENEEA. The CDR3 spans 14 residues.

This clonotype was picked up many times. V is TRBV6-1 and J is TRBJ2-7; 10 bases fit TRBD2. The ends lost 5 bases at V and 3 bases at J; junction bases unmatched: 4. The germline V gene has CDR1 MNHNS and CDR2 SASEGT. CDR3 length: 14 residues. CDR3: CASSRWTSGYEQYF. The CDR3 coding sequence is TGTGCCAGCAGTCGTTGGACTAGCGGCTACGAGCAGTACTTC.

The rearrangement uses TRBV4-1 and TRBJ1-2; D gene ambiguous. V was shortened by 1 base and J by 4 bases, with 10 bases between the two germline ends. This CDR3 is 14 amino acids long. Germline-derived CDR1 and CDR2 are MGHRA and YSYEKL. The CDR3 loop is CASSQVSDTYGYTF. CDR3 in DNA: TGCGCCAGCAGCCAAGTTTCCGACACCTATGGCTACACCTTC.

The chain couples TRBV19 to TRBJ1-5, with D hard to call. The V end lost 2 bases, the J end lost 2 bases, and 4 bases lay between the germline ends. Germline V gene sequence: CDR1 LNHDA, CDR2 SQIVND (reference sequence). The CDR3 totals 13 residues. The CDR3 sequence is CASSILGNQPQHF. Written as DNA, the CDR3 is TGTGCCAGTAGTATATTGGGCAATCAGCCCCAGCATTTT.

Ten or more counts support this clonotype. The chain employs TRBV6-2 or TRBV6-3 and TRBJ1-1, with D possibly TRBD1 on 5 matching bases. Germline V lookup: CDR1 MNHEY, CDR2 SVGEGT. The CDR3 contains 16 residues. V was trimmed by 0 bases and J by 2 bases, leaving 13 bases between them. In nucleotides, the CDR3 is TGTGCCAGCAGTTACTCGAGTGGAGGGGTTAACACTGAAGCTTTCTTT. Protein: CASSYSSGGVNTEAFF.

This clonotype was counted at least ten times. J is TRBJ2-1 and V is TRBV2, with 7 positions matching TRBD1. The CDR3 covers 14 residues. The junction had 8 bases not matched to a gene; V was cut back by 4 bases and J by 8 bases. Looked up from germline, CDR1 is SNHLY and CDR2 is FYNNEI. The CDR3 DNA is TGTGCCAGCAGTGGACGGACAGGATCGGATGAGCAGTTCTTC. Translated, it gives CASSGRTGSDEQFF.

In its sample, this clonotype was seen a few times. The chain employs TRBV10-3 and TRBJ2-7; TRBD2 matches 7 bases. This CDR3 region has 15 residues. The V segment lost 10 bases and the J segment 2 bases; nucleotides outside the gene matches: 14. In germline, CDR1 is ENHRY, CDR2 SYGVKD. The DNA for the CDR3 is TGTGCCACGACCCTCGGGGCTAGCGGAGCCTACGAGCAGTACTTC. Residues: CATTLGASGAYEQYF.

The chain joins TRBV19 to TRBJ2-2; D might be TRBD1 or TRBD2, each matching 6 bases. Trimming left V 4 bases short and J 3 bases short, with 9 bases between. Germline V gene lookup returns CDR1 LNHDA and CDR2 SQIVND (reference sequence). There are 14 residues in the CDR3. The CDR3 sequence is CASSRGAYTGELFF. CDR3 sequence (DNA): TGTGCCAGTAGTAGGGGGGCATACACCGGGGAGCTGTTTTTT.

The chain employs TRBV19 and TRBJ2-7, with a possible D match to TRBD1 (6 bases). Germline CDR1 LNHDA, CDR2 SQIVND (reference sequence). Trimming cost V 6 bases and J 4 bases, with 16 bases left between them. The CDR3 is 14 amino acids. The DNA of the CDR3 is TGTGCCAGTAGCACACAGGGTTGGCGGTACGAGCAGTACTTC. Protein product: CASSTQGWRYEQYF.

This clonotype was seen many times. The V call is TRBV28, the J call TRBJ2-7; D unclear. The CDR3 contains 17 residues. V lost 8 bases, J lost 0 bases, and 23 bases lay in between. Germline V CDR1 and CDR2: MDHEN, SYDVKM. For the CDR3, the DNA is TGTGCCAGCTCCCCTGGGCGTGTAGGCCTAAGCTCCTACGAGCAGTACTTC. Translation gives CASSPGRVGLSSYEQYF.

This clonotype was observed many times. The junction departs from germline at one end; a sequencing error may be responsible. The J gene is TRBJ2-1, the V gene TRBV7-7, with 10 bases matching TRBD2. The V gene's germline CDR1 is SSHAT and CDR2 FNYEAQ (reference sequence). The CDR3 spans 15 residues. The CDR3 DNA sequence: TGTGCTAGCAGTTCCGGACTAGCGGACCACAATGAGCAGTTCTTC. It is translated as CASSSGLADHNEQFF.

This clonotype has a handful of counts. This sequence joins TRBV15 and TRBJ2-7; 8 bases line up with TRBD2. Trimming cost V 4 bases and J 0 bases; bases outside gene matches: 5. The CDR3 runs to 15 residues. Germline lookup yields CDR1 LNHNV and CDR2 YYDKDF (reference sequence). The CDR3 spells CATSNSGISSYEQYF. CDR3 sequence (DNA): TGTGCCACCAGCAATAGCGGGATAAGCTCCTACGAGCAGTACTTC.